The 27 T cell receptor beta chains listed next were all sequenced from one sample in a study of cytotoxic CD8 clonotypes in ibrutinib-treated CLL listed by TCRdb under 2021. To prepare the library, the immunoSEQ multiplex PCR assay was applied. The source is immuneACCESS, and TCRdb retained only in-frame sequences with V and J called. Part of the clones is not carried over; for the studies checked, unresolved V genes explain less than half of this, and the remainder is unexplained. This sample has 25,000 to 35,000 clones in its table, and 62% of those were observed once. The ten largest account for around 15% of the sample. The sequences come from PBMCs, collected before ibrutinib treatment. The receptors shown here come from a human donor with chronic lymphocytic leukemia.

J is TRBJ2-7 and V is TRBV6-1; D remains unclear. The germline gives CDR1 MNHNS, CDR2 SASEGT. The V end was cut by 7 bases, the J end by 4 bases, with 11 bases between. This CDR3 is 12 amino acids long. The CDR3 is CASTRSQYEQYF. For the CDR3, the DNA is TGTGCCAGCACCAGGAGTCAATACGAGCAGTACTTC.

This clone was picked up a small number of times. J is TRBJ2-1 and V is TRBV11-1; 10 bases line up with TRBD1. Losses at the gene ends were 5 bases for V and 5 bases for J; bases not matched to a gene: 9. CDR3 size: 16 residues. Germline V lookup: CDR1 SGHAT, CDR2 FQDESV (reference sequence). The CDR3 DNA reads TGTGCCAGCAGCCGACCCCCGGGACAGGGGAACAATGAGCAGTTCTTC. Encoded protein: CASSRPPGQGNNEQFF.

This sequence joins TRBV21-1 and TRBJ2-7. TRBV21-1 is given as a pseudogene. The CDR3 totals 16 residues. The CDR3 sequence: CASSKKVEPKPYEQYF. Here the CDR3 DNA reads TGTGCCAGCAGCAAAAAAGTGGAACCGAAGCCTTACGAGCAGTACTTC.

The chain recombines TRBV13 with TRBJ2-5; D is uncertain. CDR3 length: 16 residues. Trimming removed 2 bases from V and 5 bases from J, with 18 bases in between. Per germline, CDR1 PRHDT and CDR2 FYEKMQ (reference sequence). DNA for the CDR3: TGTGCCAGCAGCTTAATTCCCGTCAGGTCTGGGGAGACCCAGTACTTC. Translation: CASSLIPVRSGETQYF.

This rearrangement joins TRBV19 to TRBJ2-7; D tentatively fits TRBD1 or TRBD2 (5 bases each). The ends were cut back, 4 bases at V and 2 bases at J, with 12 bases in the middle. CDR1 and CDR2 (germline): LNHDA, SQIVND (reference sequence). This CDR3 has 14 amino acids. CDR3 DNA sequence: TGTGCCAGTAGTAAGCCGGGGCCAACCTACGAGCAGTACTTC. Translating it yields CASSKPGPTYEQYF.

V and J are TRBV7-9 and TRBJ2-5; D might be TRBD2 (5 bases). Germline CDR1 and CDR2: SEHNR and FQNEAQ (reference sequence). The CDR3 has 14 residues. Trimming stripped 2 bases from V and 5 bases from J, with 12 bases between. The CDR3 DNA reads as TGTGCCAGCAGCTTATTTGGTTGGGAGGAGACCCAGTACTTC. This translates into CASSLFGWEETQYF.

The chain employs TRBV4-2 and TRBJ1-6; 9 nucleotides agree with TRBD1. Germline V gene data show CDR1 as LGHNA and CDR2 as YNFKEQ. J lost 9 bases, V lost 1 base, and 10 bases had no gene match. The CDR3 length is 17 residues. CDR3 bases: TGTGCCAGCAGCCAAGCTACTTCGGGACAGGGAGGTTCACCCCTCCACTTT. Protein: CASSQATSGQGGSPLHF.

The chain uses TRBV5-1 and TRBJ1-1, with D possibly TRBD1 on 5 matching bases. Trimming pared 3 bases from V and 6 bases from J, leaving 15 bases between. Germline CDR1 reads SGHRS; CDR2 reads YFSETQ. This CDR3 spans 14 amino acids. CDR3 sequence: CASSSGVSFAEAFF. DNA of the CDR3: TGCGCCAGCAGCTCGGGGGTAAGTTTCGCTGAAGCTTTCTTT.

V gene TRBV7-9 combines with J gene TRBJ2-5; weak D call: TRBD2 (6 bases). The V gene lost 3 bases and the J gene lost 1 base, with 9 bases spanning the gap. CDR3 length: 14 amino acids. The germline CDR1 and CDR2 sequences are SEHNR and FQNEAQ (reference sequence). CDR3 region: CASSLGTVQETQYF. For the CDR3, the DNA is TGTGCCAGCAGCTTGGGGACTGTCCAAGAGACCCAGTACTTC.

This clone was seen only a few times. The genes are TRBV6-5 and TRBJ1-2; D is possibly TRBD1 (6 bases). The CDR3 extends over 15 amino acids. V was shortened by 0 bases and J by 7 bases, with 15 bases between the two germline ends. Germline lookup yields CDR1 MNHEY and CDR2 SVGAGI. CDR3 region: CASSYSIRGAVGYTF. CDR3 bases: TGTGCCAGCAGTTACTCGATCCGGGGGGCGGTTGGCTACACCTTC.

The chain is built from TRBV28 and TRBJ2-1; perhaps TRBD2 as D (6 bases). CDR3 length equals 15 residues. Per germline, CDR1 MDHEN and CDR2 SYDVKM. V was shortened by 5 bases and J by 10 bases, with 21 bases between the two germline ends. The CDR3 nucleotides are TGTGCCAGCAGTCCCTTCTCGGTGGGACTCTACGAGCAGTTCTTC. It is translated as CASSPFSVGLYEQFF.

The chain joins TRBV6-5 to TRBJ1-6; possibly TRBD1 for D (5 bases). This CDR3 has 14 amino acids. Germline V CDR1 and CDR2: MNHEY, SVGAGI. Trimming cost V 6 bases and J 6 bases, with 12 bases left between them. CDR3 region: CASRKGRLNSPLHF. The DNA of the CDR3 is TGTGCCAGCAGGAAGGGACGGCTTAATTCACCCCTCCACTTT.

The chain couples TRBV11-2 to TRBJ1-1, with D unclear. The CDR3 runs 14 residues. Germline V gives CDR1 SGHAT, CDR2 FQNNGV. V shed 2 bases and J shed 4 bases, with 11 bases lying between them. The DNA of the CDR3 is TGTGCCAGCAGCTTAAAGTCCGAGAGCACTGAAGCTTTCTTT. Amino acids: CASSLKSESTEAFF.

This clone was seen only once. The genes are TRBV2 and TRBJ1-1; perhaps TRBD1 as D (6 bases). This CDR3 is built from 13 residues. Trimming cost V 4 bases and J 11 bases, with 17 bases left between them. Germline values: CDR1 SNHLY, CDR2 FYNNEI. For the CDR3, the DNA is TGTGCCAGCAGTGGGGAACAGGGACCCTCTGCTTTCTTT. This gives the protein CASSGEQGPSAFF.

The J gene is TRBJ1-1, the V gene TRBV9; D may be TRBD1 (6 bases). The CDR3 has 14 amino acids. V lost 0 bases and J lost 2, with 8 bases in between. Germline-derived CDR1 and CDR2 are SGDLS and YYNGEE. The CDR3 here is CASSVEQGNTEAFF. DNA for the CDR3: TGTGCCAGCAGCGTAGAACAGGGAAACACTGAAGCTTTCTTT.

The chain joins TRBV29-1 to TRBJ1-1; D unclear. V shed 5 bases and J shed 5 bases, with 12 bases lying between them. Germline V gene lookup returns CDR1 SQVTM and CDR2 ANQGSEA. The CDR3 covers 12 residues. The CDR3 DNA follows: TGCAGCGTTTCGACGGTGAGGACTGAAGCTTTCTTT. Its translation: CSVSTVRTEAFF.

CDR3 sequence (DNA): TGTGCCAGCAGCTTACTCGGCACTGAAGCTTTCTTT. This translates into CASSLLGTEAFF. The chain combines TRBV11-2 with TRBJ1-1; D is ambiguous. The CDR3 is made up of 12 amino acids. Germline V lookup: CDR1 SGHAT, CDR2 FQNNGV. The V and J ends lost 2 bases and 4 bases respectively, with 5 bases between them.

V gene TRBV27 combines with J gene TRBJ2-3; D unresolved. Looked up from germline, CDR1 is MNHEY and CDR2 is SMNVEV (reference sequence). V lost 7 bases, J lost 2 bases, and 13 bases lay in between. The CDR3 loop spans 14 amino acids. CDR3 in DNA: TGTGCCAGCACCCCTGACGGCTACACAGATACGCAGTATTTT. Translated: CASTPDGYTDTQYF.

This clone was seen only a few times. The V call is TRBV28, the J call TRBJ1-1, with D maybe TRBD1 (6 bases). There are 13 residues in the CDR3. The germline V gene has CDR1 MDHEN and CDR2 SYDVKM. Trimming removed 2 bases at V and 11 bases at J, with 15 bases between. CDR3 sequence reads: CASSLQVSGEAFF. For the CDR3, the DNA is TGTGCCAGCAGTTTACAGGTGTCAGGGGAGGCTTTCTTT.

The chain carries TRBV5-4 and TRBJ2-3; possibly TRBD1 for D (6 bases). Germline values: CDR1 SGHNT, CDR2 YYREEE (reference sequence). There are 15 residues in the CDR3. V shed 3 bases and J shed 2 bases, with 13 bases lying between them. CDR3 bases: TGTGCCAGCAGCTCAAGACAGGAGCTCACAGATACGCAGTATTTT. Its protein product is CASSSRQELTDTQYF.

V gene TRBV21-1 combines with J gene TRBJ2-1; the table's D call, TRBD1, was not checked against the DNA. TRBV21-1 is designated a pseudogene. This CDR3 has 13 amino acids. Here the CDR3 DNA reads TGTGCCAGCACCAGGGTATCCTACAATGAGCAGTTCTTC. Translated, it gives CASTRVSYNEQFF.

In its sample, this clone was seen a few times. The genes are TRBV4-2 and TRBJ2-1; D is ambiguous. From germline, CDR1 is LGHNA and CDR2 YNFKEQ. This CDR3 comprises 14 residues. Trimming stripped 1 base from V and 0 bases from J, with 4 bases between. The CDR3, as DNA: TGTGCCAGCAGCCAAGGGAGCTCCTACAATGAGCAGTTCTTC. It is translated as CASSQGSSYNEQFF.

The J gene is TRBJ1-3, the V gene TRBV7-3; 9 nucleotides align to TRBD1. The CDR3 runs to 15 residues. V shed 5 bases and J 2 bases; nucleotides not matched to a gene: 4. CDR1 and CDR2 from the germline V gene are SGHTA and FQGTGA. The CDR3 coding sequence is TGTGCCAGCAGCAGAACAGGGGGCACTGGAAACACCATATATTTT. Translating gives CASSRTGGTGNTIYF.

The chain uses TRBV5-1 and TRBJ1-1; possible D gene TRBD1, 6 bases. From germline, CDR1 is SGHRS and CDR2 YFSETQ. V was clipped by 4 bases and J by 3 bases, with 13 bases between them. CDR3 length: 14 amino acids. As DNA, the CDR3 is TGCGCCAGCAGCCGAGGGGGGACGGACACTGAAGCTTTCTTT. Translated: CASSRGGTDTEAFF.

The V call is TRBV2, the J call TRBJ2-3; 12 bases fit TRBD2. Germline V gives CDR1 SNHLY, CDR2 FYNNEI. After removal of 0 bases from V and 5 bases from J, the junction contained 3 bases not matched to a gene. The CDR3 totals 16 residues. CDR3 nucleotide sequence: TGTGCCAGCAGTGAAGCGACTAGCGGGAGAGGAGATACGCAGTATTTT. It specifies CASSEATSGRGDTQYF.

The V gene is TRBV28, the J gene TRBJ2-7, with 7 bases fitting TRBD1. The V and J ends lost 6 bases and 5 bases, in that order; junction bases with no gene match: 4. Germline V gene sequence: CDR1 MDHEN, CDR2 SYDVKM. This CDR3 has 12 amino acids. CDR3 in amino acids: CASRATGDEQYF. As DNA, the CDR3 is TGTGCCAGCAGGGCTACAGGGGACGAGCAGTACTTC.

The chain has TRBV6-1 and TRBJ1-3; the D is unclear. Germline CDR1 MNHNS, CDR2 SASEGT. The CDR3 has 13 residues. V lost 2 bases to trimming and J lost 4 bases, with 6 bases between them. CDR3 coding DNA: TGTGCCAGCAGTGAACGGCAGGGAAACACCATATATTTT. This translates into CASSERQGNTIYF.